The 12 T cell receptor beta chains listed next were all sequenced from one sample in a study of radiation and T cells in renal cell carcinoma (dated by TCRdb to the early 2020s). The library was generated by the immunoSEQ multiplex PCR assay. Held by TCRdb, this immuneACCESS table contains in-frame sequences only and omits some clones. Under half of the omission traces to an unresolved V gene where checked; the cause of the rest is unknown. The sample table shows fewer than 200,000 clones, and about 87% are seen once. Approximately 11% of the sample rests with the top ten. The label giving this sample's time point can be read as: blood 4 weeks post-SBRT, at nephrectomy. Taken with the paper, the label for treatment or condition translates to: 15 Gy SBRT to primary tumor, nephrectomy 4 weeks later. This sample comprised blood, obtained from a patient whose treatment included radiotherapy and nephrectomy. The receptors shown here come from a woman aged 45-65 years with renal cell carcinoma.

A remark on this clone: Other nucleotide sequences from this sample produce the same CDR3. The rearrangement joins TRBV11-2 to TRBJ2-7, with D unclear. Trimming cost V 0 bases and J 2 bases, with 11 bases left between them. Germline V CDR1 and CDR2: SGHAT, FQNNGV. CDR3 size: 15 residues. The CDR3 here is CASSLDPTGTYEQYF. CDR3 coding DNA: TGTGCCAGCAGCTTAGACCCAACTGGAACCTACGAGCAGTACTTC.

CDR3 residues: CASSANNGYTF. The CDR3 DNA sequence: TGTGCCAGCAGTGCCAATAACGGCTACACCTTC. The genes are TRBV28 and TRBJ1-2; D ambiguous. Germline V gene sequence: CDR1 MDHEN, CDR2 SYDVKM. CDR3 length: 11 residues. The V end lost 5 bases, the J end lost 8 bases, and 9 bases lay between the germline ends.

The chain is built from TRBV19 and TRBJ1-3; D is perhaps TRBD1 (6 bases). CDR3 length: 14 amino acids. V was pared by 5 bases and J by 0 bases, with 8 bases between. Germline CDR1 reads LNHDA; CDR2 reads SQIVND (reference sequence). The CDR3 DNA follows: TGTGCCAGTAGTGAGGGGGTCTCTGGAAACACCATATATTTT. Translation: CASSEGVSGNTIYF. The whole variable domain, filled in from reference TRBV19 and TRBJ1-3, reads DGGITQSPKYLFRKEGQNVTLSCEQNLNHDAMYWYRQDPGQGLRLIYYSQIVNDFQKGDIAEGYSVSREKKESFPLTVTSAQKNPTAFYLCASSEGVSGNTIYFGEGSWLTVV.

This clone was picked up one time. The chain uses TRBV19 and TRBJ2-3, with TRBD1 matching 8 bases. The germline V gene encodes CDR1 LNHDA and CDR2 SQIVND (reference sequence). CDR3 length: 17 amino acids. The V segment lost 5 bases and the J segment 2 bases; nucleotides outside the gene matches: 12. The CDR3 DNA sequence: TGTGCCAGTAGTCCCCTCCTTCCGGGACAGGACACAGATACGCAGTATTTT. Amino acid sequence: CASSPLLPGQDTDTQYF.

The chain joins TRBV6-5 to TRBJ2-3; 8 bases line up with TRBD2. The CDR3 is 14 residues long. The ends lost 2 bases at V and 6 bases at J; junction bases unmatched: 4. Germline-derived CDR1 and CDR2 are MNHEY and SVGAGI. CDR3 loop: CASSYGLAADTQYF. The DNA of the CDR3 is TGTGCCAGCAGTTACGGACTAGCTGCGGATACGCAGTATTTT.

The V gene is TRBV15, the J gene TRBJ2-3; 13 positions match TRBD2. Germline CDR1 LNHNV, CDR2 YYDKDF (reference sequence). The CDR3 has 18 residues. After removal of 1 base from V and 0 bases from J, the junction contained 4 bases not matched to a gene. CDR3 region: CATSRGTGLAGSTDTQYF. CDR3 coding DNA: TGTGCCACCAGCAGAGGTACGGGACTAGCGGGGAGCACAGATACGCAGTATTTT.

The chain carries TRBV19 and TRBJ1-3; D gene ambiguous. Trimming took off 4 bases at V and 4 bases at J, with 8 bases between the two ends. This CDR3 contains 13 residues. The germline V gene has CDR1 LNHDA and CDR2 SQIVND (reference sequence). The CDR3: CASSSRSGNTIYF. CDR3 DNA: TGTGCCAGTAGTAGCAGGTCCGGAAACACCATATATTTT.

The V call is TRBV7-9, the J call TRBJ2-4, with 7 bases identical to TRBD2. Germline V lookup: CDR1 SEHNR, CDR2 FQNEAQ (reference sequence). The trim removed 5 bases at V and 0 bases at J, leaving 4 bases unmatched. The CDR3 has 15 residues. The CDR3 region is CASSQGGLAKNIQYF. Written as DNA, the CDR3 is TGTGCCAGCAGCCAGGGAGGGTTAGCCAAAAACATTCAGTACTTC.

The CDR3: CASSEGQGPTDTQYF. The CDR3 DNA reads as TGTGCCAGCAGTGAAGGACAGGGGCCCACAGATACGCAGTATTTT. The V and J genes are TRBV2 and TRBJ2-3; 8 bases agree with TRBD1. V lost 1 base to trimming and J lost 2 bases; unmatched junction nucleotides: 2. The CDR3 runs 15 residues. CDR1 is SNHLY, CDR2 FYNNEI, per germline.

The rearrangement joins TRBV7-2 to TRBJ2-5; D gene unclear. CDR1 and CDR2 (germline): SGHTA, FQGNSA. This CDR3 has 18 amino acids. Trimming removed 4 bases at V and 3 bases at J, with 24 bases between. CDR3 DNA sequence: TGTGCCAGCAGCTCCCAAACGAGCAGTGATCGCTTAAAAGAGACCCAGTACTTC. This codes for CASSSQTSSDRLKETQYF.

The genes are TRBV5-1 and TRBJ2-1; TRBD2 matches at 15 bases. In germline, CDR1 is SGHRS, CDR2 YFSETQ. V shed 7 bases, J shed 8 bases, and the junction held 10 bases outside the gene matches. This CDR3 is 16 amino acids long. The CDR3 coding sequence is TGCGCCAGCTCCAGGACTAGCGGGGGGGCTTGGGATGAGCAGTTCTTC. Amino acids: CASSRTSGGAWDEQFF.

CDR3 sequence: CASSPRGQLTYEQYF. The CDR3 DNA reads TGTGCCAGCTCACCACGGGGACAGCTAACCTACGAGCAGTACTTC. The V and J genes are TRBV18 and TRBJ2-7; 7 bases line up with TRBD1. CDR1 and CDR2 from the germline V gene are KGHSH and LQKENI. With V trimmed by 1 base and J by 2 bases, 5 bases remained unmatched. The CDR3 covers 15 residues.